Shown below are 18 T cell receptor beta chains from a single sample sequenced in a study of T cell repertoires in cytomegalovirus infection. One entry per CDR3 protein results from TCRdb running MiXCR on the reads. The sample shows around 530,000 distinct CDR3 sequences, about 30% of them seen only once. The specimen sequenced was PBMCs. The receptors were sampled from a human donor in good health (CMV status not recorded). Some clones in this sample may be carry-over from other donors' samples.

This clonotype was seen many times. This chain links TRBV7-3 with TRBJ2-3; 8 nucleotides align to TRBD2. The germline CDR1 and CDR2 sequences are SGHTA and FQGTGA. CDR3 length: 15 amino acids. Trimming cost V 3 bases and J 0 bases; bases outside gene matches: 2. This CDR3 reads CASSFGLASTDTQYF. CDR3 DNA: TGTGCCAGCAGCTTTGGACTAGCTAGCACAGATACGCAGTATTTT.

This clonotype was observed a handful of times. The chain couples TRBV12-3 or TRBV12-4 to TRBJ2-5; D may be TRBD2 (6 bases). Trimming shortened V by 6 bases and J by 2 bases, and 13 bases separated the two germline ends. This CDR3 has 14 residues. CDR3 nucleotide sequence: TGTGCCAGCAGCCGCCCCGGAGGGCAAGAGACCCAGTACTTC. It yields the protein CASSRPGGQETQYF.

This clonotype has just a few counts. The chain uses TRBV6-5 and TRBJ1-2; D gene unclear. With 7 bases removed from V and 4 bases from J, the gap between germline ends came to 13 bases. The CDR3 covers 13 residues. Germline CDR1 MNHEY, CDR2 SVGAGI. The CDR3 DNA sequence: TGTGCCAGCACCCGGGTTGGGAGCTATGGCTACACCTTC. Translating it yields CASTRVGSYGYTF.

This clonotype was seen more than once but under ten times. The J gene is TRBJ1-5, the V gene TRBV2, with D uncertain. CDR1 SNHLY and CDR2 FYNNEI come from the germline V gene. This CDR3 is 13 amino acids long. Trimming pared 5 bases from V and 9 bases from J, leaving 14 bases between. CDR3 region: CASSTDSEGPQHF. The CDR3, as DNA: TGTGCCAGCAGTACGGACTCAGAGGGGCCCCAGCATTTT.

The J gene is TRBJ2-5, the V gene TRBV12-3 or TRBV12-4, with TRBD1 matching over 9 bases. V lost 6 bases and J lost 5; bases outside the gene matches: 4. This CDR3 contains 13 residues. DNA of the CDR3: TGTGCCAGCAGACAGGGGGCTTTGGAGACCCAGTACTTC. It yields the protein CASRQGALETQYF.

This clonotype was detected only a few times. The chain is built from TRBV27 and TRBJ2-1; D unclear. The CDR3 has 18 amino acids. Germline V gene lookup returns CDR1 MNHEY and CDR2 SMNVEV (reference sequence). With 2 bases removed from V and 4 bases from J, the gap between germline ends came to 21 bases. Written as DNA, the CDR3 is TGTGCCAGCAGTTTAACACTCTCGGCAATTTCTTCGTACAATGAGCAGTTCTTC. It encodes CASSLTLSAISSYNEQFF.

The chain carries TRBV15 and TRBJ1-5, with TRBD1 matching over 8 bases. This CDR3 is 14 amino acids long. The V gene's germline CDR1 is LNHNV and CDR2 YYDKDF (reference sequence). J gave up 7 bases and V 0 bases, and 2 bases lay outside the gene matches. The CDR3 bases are TGTGCCACCAGCAGAGAGGACAGGGACCAGCCCCAGCATTTT. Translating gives CATSREDRDQPQHF.

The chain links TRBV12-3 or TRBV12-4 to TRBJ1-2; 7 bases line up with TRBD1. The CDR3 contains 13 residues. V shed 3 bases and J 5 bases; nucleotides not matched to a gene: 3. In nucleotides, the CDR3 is TGTGCCAGCAGTTTTCCGGGACAGTATGGCTACACCTTC. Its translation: CASSFPGQYGYTF.

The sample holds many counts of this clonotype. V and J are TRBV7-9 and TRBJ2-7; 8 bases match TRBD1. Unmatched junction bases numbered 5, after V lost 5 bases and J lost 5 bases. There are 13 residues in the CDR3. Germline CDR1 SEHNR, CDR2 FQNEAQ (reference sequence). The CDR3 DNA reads TGTGCCAGCAGCACCAGACAGGGGCACGAGCAGTACTTC. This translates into CASSTRQGHEQYF.

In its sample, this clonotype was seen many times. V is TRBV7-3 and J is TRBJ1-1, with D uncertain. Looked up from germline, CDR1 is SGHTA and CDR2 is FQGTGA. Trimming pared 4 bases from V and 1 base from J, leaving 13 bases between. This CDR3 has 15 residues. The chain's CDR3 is CASSSREGGNTEAFF. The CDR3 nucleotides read TGTGCCAGCAGCTCCCGGGAGGGCGGGAACACTGAAGCTTTCTTT.

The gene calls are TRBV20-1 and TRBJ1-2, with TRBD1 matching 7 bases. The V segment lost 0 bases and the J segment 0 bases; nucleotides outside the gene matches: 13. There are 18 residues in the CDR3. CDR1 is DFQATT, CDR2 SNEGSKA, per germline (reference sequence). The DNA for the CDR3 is TGCAGTGCTAGAGATAGATCAGCCCGACAGGGAGCTAACTATGGCTACACCTTC. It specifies CSARDRSARQGANYGYTF.

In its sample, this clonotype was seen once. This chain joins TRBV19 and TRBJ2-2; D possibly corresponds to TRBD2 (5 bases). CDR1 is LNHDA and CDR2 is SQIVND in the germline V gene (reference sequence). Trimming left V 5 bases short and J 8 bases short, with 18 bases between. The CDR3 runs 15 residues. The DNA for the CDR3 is TGTGCCAGTAGTGCCGGACTCCCAGCTGCGGGGGAGCTGTTTTTT. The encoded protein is CASSAGLPAAGELFF. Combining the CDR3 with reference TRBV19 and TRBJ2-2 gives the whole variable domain DGGITQSPKYLFRKEGQNVTLSCEQNLNHDAMYWYRQDPGQGLRLIYYSQIVNDFQKGDIAEGYSVSREKKESFPLTVTSAQKNPTAFYLCASSAGLPAAGELFFGEGSRLTVL.

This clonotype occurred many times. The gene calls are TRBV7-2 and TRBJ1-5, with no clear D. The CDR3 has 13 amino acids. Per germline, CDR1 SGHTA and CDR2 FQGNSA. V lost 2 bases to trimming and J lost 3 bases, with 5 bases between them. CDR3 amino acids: CASSLHSNQPQHF. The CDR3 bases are TGTGCCAGCAGCTTACATTCCAATCAGCCCCAGCATTTT.

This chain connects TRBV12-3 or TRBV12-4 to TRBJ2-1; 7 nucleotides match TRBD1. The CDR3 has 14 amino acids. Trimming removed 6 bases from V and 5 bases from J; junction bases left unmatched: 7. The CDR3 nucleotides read TGTGCCAGCAGGTCGGGACAGATAAACAATGAGCAGTTCTTC. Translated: CASRSGQINNEQFF.

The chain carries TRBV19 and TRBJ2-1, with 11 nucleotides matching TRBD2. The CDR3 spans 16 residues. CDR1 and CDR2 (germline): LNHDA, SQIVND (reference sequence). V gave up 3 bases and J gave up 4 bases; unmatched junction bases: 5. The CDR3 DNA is TGTGCCAGTAGTATCGAGGGGACTAGCGGATACAATGAGCAGTTCTTC. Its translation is CASSIEGTSGYNEQFF. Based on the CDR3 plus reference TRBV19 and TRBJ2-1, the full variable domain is DGGITQSPKYLFRKEGQNVTLSCEQNLNHDAMYWYRQDPGQGLRLIYYSQIVNDFQKGDIAEGYSVSREKKESFPLTVTSAQKNPTAFYLCASSIEGTSGYNEQFFGPGTRLTVL.

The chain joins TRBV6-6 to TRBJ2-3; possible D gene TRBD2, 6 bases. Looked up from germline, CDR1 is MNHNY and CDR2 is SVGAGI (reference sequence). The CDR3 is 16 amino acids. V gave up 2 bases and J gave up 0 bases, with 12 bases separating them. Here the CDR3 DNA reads TGTGCCAGCAGTTACCATCCTAGCGCAAGCACAGATACGCAGTATTTT. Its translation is CASSYHPSASTDTQYF.

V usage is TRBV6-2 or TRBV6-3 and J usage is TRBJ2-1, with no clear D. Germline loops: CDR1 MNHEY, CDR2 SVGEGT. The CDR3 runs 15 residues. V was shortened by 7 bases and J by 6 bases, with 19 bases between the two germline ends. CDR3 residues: CASTATTLRSNEQFF. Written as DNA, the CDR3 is TGTGCCAGCACAGCTACTACTCTGAGGTCCAATGAGCAGTTCTTC.

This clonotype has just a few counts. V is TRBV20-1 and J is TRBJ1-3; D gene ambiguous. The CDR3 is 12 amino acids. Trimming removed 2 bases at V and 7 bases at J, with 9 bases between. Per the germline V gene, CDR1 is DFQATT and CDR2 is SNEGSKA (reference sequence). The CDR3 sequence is CSARREANTIYF. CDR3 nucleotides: TGCAGTGCTAGAAGGGAAGCGAACACCATATATTTT.